This T cell receptor beta chain was sequenced during a study of T cell responses to AZD1222 COVID-19 vaccine. Clones were sequenced by immunoSEQ multiplex PCR, and TCRdb holds only the in-frame ones, with some missing. The sample carries some 130,000 clones, around nine tenths recorded once. The CDR3 length is 12 residues. Germline-derived CDR1 and CDR2 are MDHEN and SYDVKM. Trimming took 6 bases from V and 7 from J, leaving 12 bases between them. Study-wide points: Baseline antibody screening turned up just a handful of seropositive AZD1222 recipients. Clonal diversity was possibly underestimated; the donors were predominantly white British and more often female.

With regard to this clone: The antigen is unknown.

The clonotype originates from an adult in good health. This specimen was peripheral blood, taken on day 0 of AZD1222 vaccination. V and J are TRBV28 and TRBJ1-2; D is ambiguous. DNA of the CDR3: TGTGCCAGCAGACCGGGCCTTAGTGGCTACACCTTC. Translated, it gives CASRPGLSGYTF.